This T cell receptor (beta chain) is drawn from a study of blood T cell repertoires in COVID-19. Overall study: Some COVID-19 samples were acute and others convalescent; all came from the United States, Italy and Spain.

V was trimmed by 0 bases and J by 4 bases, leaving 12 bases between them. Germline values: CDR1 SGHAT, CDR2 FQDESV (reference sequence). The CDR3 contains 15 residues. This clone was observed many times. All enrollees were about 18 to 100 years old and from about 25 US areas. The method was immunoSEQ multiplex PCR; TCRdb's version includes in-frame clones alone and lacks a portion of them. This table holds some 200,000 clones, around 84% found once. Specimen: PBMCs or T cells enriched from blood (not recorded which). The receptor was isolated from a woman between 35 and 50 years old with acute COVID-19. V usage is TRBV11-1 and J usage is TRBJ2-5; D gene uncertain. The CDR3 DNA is TGTGCCAGCAGCTTAGCTGGTTCCTACGGAGAGACCCAGTACTTC. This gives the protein CASSLAGSYGETQYF.